This T cell receptor (beta chain) was identified during a study of CD8 T cells in Susac syndrome. The authors reverse transcribed roughly 0.5 to 1 ug RNA with random hexamers. A multiplex approach, immunoSEQ multiplex PCR, amplified TCR beta CDR3 across 54 Vbeta and 13 Jbeta. MiXCR, run by TCRdb on the immunoSEQ multiplex PCR reads, gives a single entry per CDR3 protein. This table holds 300,000 or so distinct CDR3 sequences, 90% to 95% found once. V was shortened by 4 bases and J by 5 bases, with 12 bases between the two germline ends. The CDR3 is 13 amino acids. Looked up from germline, CDR1 is SGHRS and CDR2 is YFSETQ. CD8+ and CD4+ T cells circulating in blood were sequenced for TCR beta. Included as multiple sclerosis controls were treatment-naive patients who had stable or active relapsing-remitting disease. Negative isolation yielded CD8+ and CD4+ T cells; FACS enriched TEMRA cells.

Sequencing was carried out using CD4+ T cells from PBMCs. The receptor comes from a human donor with multiple sclerosis. The rearrangement uses TRBV5-1 and TRBJ2-5; D might be TRBD1 or TRBD2, each matching 5 bases. This chain's CDR3 is CASSGGYGETQYF. The DNA for the CDR3 is TGCGCCAGCAGCGGGGGATATGGTGAGACCCAGTACTTC.